One and the same sample provided the 14 T cell receptor beta chains below, sequenced in a study of patients and donors after allogeneic stem cell transplantation. TCRdb passed the RT-PCR reads through MiXCR, listing each CDR3 protein once. The top ten hold around 6% of the sample, which has about 960,000 distinct CDR3 sequences, 15% to 20% seen once. Input material: blood, either unsorted or a sorted T cell fraction (not recorded which). These receptors originate from a human donor who was either an allogeneic HSCT recipient or a stem cell or donor lymphocyte infusion donor (not recorded which). It is not recorded whose cells these are; they may come from a transplant donor.

V usage is TRBV12-3 or TRBV12-4 and J usage is TRBJ2-4, with D perhaps matching TRBD1 (7 bases). CDR3 size: 17 residues. V lost 1 base, J lost 0 bases, and 13 bases lay in between. CDR3 coding DNA: TGTGCCAGCAGTTTAGACAGGGGACTTCTAGCCAAAAACATTCAGTACTTC. Translating gives CASSLDRGLLAKNIQYF.

V gene TRBV10-3 combines with J gene TRBJ1-1; TRBD1 aligns across 7 bases. Germline V CDR1 and CDR2: ENHRY, SYGVKD. Unmatched junction bases numbered 8, after V lost 6 bases and J lost 4 bases. The CDR3 loop spans 14 amino acids. CDR3 sequence reads: CAISLTGESTEAFF. The CDR3 DNA is TGTGCCATCAGCCTAACAGGGGAGAGCACTGAAGCTTTCTTT.

V usage is TRBV18 and J usage is TRBJ2-5; TRBD1 matches at 7 bases. CDR3 length: 15 amino acids. V lost 2 bases and J lost 9; bases outside the gene matches: 12. Germline V CDR1 and CDR2: KGHSH, LQKENI. Here the CDR3 reads CASSPATGWVLAQYF. The CDR3 nucleotides are TGTGCCAGCTCACCAGCGACAGGGTGGGTCCTTGCCCAGTACTTC.

This clonotype was seen ten or more times. The V and J genes are TRBV7-3 and TRBJ2-1, with 8 positions matching TRBD2. Germline V gene data show CDR1 as SGHTA and CDR2 as FQGTGA. The junction had 5 bases not matched to a gene; V was cut back by 5 bases and J by 2 bases. The CDR3 is made up of 15 amino acids. DNA of the CDR3: TGTGCCAGCAGCGTCTCGGGGGGGACCTACAATGAGCAGTTCTTC. Its protein product is CASSVSGGTYNEQFF.

This chain joins TRBV29-1 and TRBJ1-1, with D hard to call. The length of the CDR3 is 12 residues. In germline, CDR1 is SQVTM, CDR2 ANQGSEA. Trimming took off 5 bases at V and 0 bases at J, with 7 bases between the two ends. The CDR3: CSVKGMNTEAFF. The DNA of the CDR3 is TGCAGCGTTAAGGGAATGAACACTGAAGCTTTCTTT.

This clonotype occurred a few times. The V and J genes are TRBV15 and TRBJ2-1; maybe TRBD1 (5 bases). The CDR3 consists of 15 residues. Germline V gene lookup returns CDR1 LNHNV and CDR2 YYDKDF (reference sequence). V lost 4 bases and J lost 0, with 10 bases in between. The CDR3: CATSTGLSSYNEQFF. CDR3 sequence (DNA): TGTGCCACCAGCACAGGGTTAAGCTCCTACAATGAGCAGTTCTTC.

Ten or more counts support this clonotype. This chain links TRBV9 with TRBJ1-2; maybe TRBD1 (5 bases). V gave up 3 bases and J gave up 2 bases, with 14 bases separating them. Germline V gene data show CDR1 as SGDLS and CDR2 as YYNGEE. The CDR3 totals 15 residues. CDR3 protein: CASSAILTVNYGYTF. In nucleotides, the CDR3 is TGTGCCAGCAGCGCCATCCTGACAGTCAACTATGGCTACACCTTC. The full variable domain, its missing parts supplied by reference TRBV9 and TRBJ1-2, is DSGVTQTPKHLITATGQRVTLRCSPRSGDLSVYWYQQSLDQGLQFLIQYYNGEERAKGNILERFSAQQFPDLHSELNLSSLELGDSALYFCASSAILTVNYGYTFGSGTRLTVV.

V gene TRBV24-1 combines with J gene TRBJ2-1; TRBD1 agrees at 8 bases. V lost 5 bases and J lost 7; bases outside the gene matches: 12. The CDR3 contains 16 residues. Looked up from germline, CDR1 is KGHDR and CDR2 is SFDVKD. The CDR3: CATSADRGRTWNEQFF. In DNA form, the CDR3 reads TGTGCCACCAGTGCCGACAGGGGACGTACTTGGAATGAGCAGTTCTTC.

This clonotype was observed a handful of times. The J gene is TRBJ2-1, the V gene TRBV4-2, with a possible D match to TRBD1 (5 bases). The CDR3 sequence is 13 residues long. From germline, CDR1 is LGHNA and CDR2 YNFKEQ. Trimming left V 2 bases short and J 7 bases short, with 9 bases between. In DNA form, the CDR3 reads TGTGCCAGCAGCCAACAGGGTTGGAATGAGCAGTTCTTC. It encodes CASSQQGWNEQFF.

The chain couples TRBV6-1 to TRBJ1-1; 12 bases align to TRBD1. Germline V CDR1 and CDR2: MNHNS, SASEGT. Trimming removed 6 bases from V and 12 bases from J; junction bases left unmatched: 11. This CDR3 region has 14 residues. CDR3 DNA: TGTGCCAGCAGCAGCCCCGGGACAGGGGGCATAACTTTCTTT. Its translation is CASSSPGTGGITFF.

This clonotype was observed at least ten times. In nucleotides, the CDR3 is TGTGCCAGCAGGGGACAGGGGGCTGAGAACGAGCAGTACTTC. Encoded protein: CASRGQGAENEQYF. The chain carries TRBV12-3 or TRBV12-4 and TRBJ2-7, with 12 bases lining up with TRBD1. This CDR3 has 14 amino acids. Germline trimming cut 6 bases from V and 5 bases from J; bases unmatched to any gene: 5.

This clonotype was detected a few times. The rearrangement joins TRBV9 to TRBJ1-1, with 7 bases aligning to TRBD1. This CDR3 spans 15 amino acids. Trimming at V came to 2 bases and at J to 0 bases, leaving 4 bases not matched to a gene. CDR1 and CDR2 from the germline V gene are SGDLS and YYNGEE. In DNA, the CDR3 is TGTGCCAGCAGCGTGGGACAGTACATGAACACTGAAGCTTTCTTT. The encoded protein is CASSVGQYMNTEAFF. The whole variable domain, filled in from reference TRBV9 and TRBJ1-1, reads DSGVTQTPKHLITATGQRVTLRCSPRSGDLSVYWYQQSLDQGLQFLIQYYNGEERAKGNILERFSAQQFPDLHSELNLSSLELGDSALYFCASSVGQYMNTEAFFGQGTRLTVV.

The CDR3 loop reads CASSATGGGSYEQYF. In DNA, the CDR3 is TGTGCCAGCAGTGCCACAGGGGGTGGGTCCTACGAGCAGTACTTC. The chain joins TRBV6-2 or TRBV6-3 to TRBJ2-7; 8 bases are a match to TRBD1. The J segment lost 1 base and the V segment lost 5 bases, leaving 7 bases of the junction unmatched. CDR3 length equals 15 residues. Germline CDR1 MNHEY, CDR2 SVGEGT.

The rearrangement joins TRBV12-3 or TRBV12-4 to TRBJ1-5; the D gene is possibly TRBD1 (5 bases). The V gene lost 7 bases and the J gene lost 1 base, with 14 bases spanning the gap. This CDR3 is built from 15 residues. CDR3 protein: CASKAGQGSNQPQHF. CDR3 DNA: TGTGCCAGCAAGGCTGGGCAGGGCAGCAATCAGCCCCAGCATTTT.